This TCR beta chain was observed in a study of T cell responses to AZD1222 COVID-19 vaccine. Study context: Pooled together were second doses at about 4 or about 12 weeks.

V lost 1 base and J 1 base, leaving 6 bases between the germline ends. The CDR3 length is 14 residues. CDR1 is SGHAT and CDR2 is FQNNGV in the germline V gene. Generated by immunoSEQ multiplex PCR, the TCRdb table keeps only in-frame clones and is missing some. Seen here are about 66,000 clones, about 90% observed once, and the top ten hold 17%. Study-wide findings and caveats: When two AZD1222 doses had been given, Spike-specific TCR breadth and depth rose. Mostly white British, mostly female donors; authors suggested clonal diversity may be underestimated. Scientists sampled the repertoires only once the peak T cell response had passed.

As to this clone: Its target is not known.

The chain recombines TRBV11-2 with TRBJ2-3, with D unclear. The source of this sequence is an adult in good health. The sample consisted of peripheral blood, taken on day 0 of AZD1222 vaccination. CDR3 residues: CASSLVGGTDTQYF. CDR3 nucleotide sequence: TGTGCCAGCAGCTTAGTAGGAGGCACAGATACGCAGTATTTT.